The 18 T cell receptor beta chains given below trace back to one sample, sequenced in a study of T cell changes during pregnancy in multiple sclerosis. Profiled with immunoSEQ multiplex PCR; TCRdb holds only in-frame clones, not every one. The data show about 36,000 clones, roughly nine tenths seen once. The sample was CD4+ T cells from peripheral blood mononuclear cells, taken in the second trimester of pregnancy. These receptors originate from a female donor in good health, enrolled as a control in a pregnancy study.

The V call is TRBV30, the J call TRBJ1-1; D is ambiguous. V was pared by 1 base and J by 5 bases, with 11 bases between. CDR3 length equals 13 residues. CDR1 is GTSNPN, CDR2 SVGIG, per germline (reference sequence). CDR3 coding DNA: TGTGCCTGGAGTGGTCAGGCTATAACTGAAGCTTTCTTT. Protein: CAWSGQAITEAFF.

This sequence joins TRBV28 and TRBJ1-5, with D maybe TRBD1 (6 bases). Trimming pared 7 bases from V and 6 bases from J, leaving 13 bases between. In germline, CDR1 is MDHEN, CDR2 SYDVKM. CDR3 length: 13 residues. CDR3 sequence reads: CASIWGPSQPQHF. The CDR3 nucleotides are TGTGCCAGCATTTGGGGGCCCTCTCAGCCCCAGCATTTT.

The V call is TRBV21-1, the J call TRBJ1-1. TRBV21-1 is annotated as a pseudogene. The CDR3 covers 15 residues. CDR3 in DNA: TGTGCCAGCAGCAAGGGAGGTAGGGCGAACACTGAAGCTTTCTTT. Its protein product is CASSKGGRANTEAFF.

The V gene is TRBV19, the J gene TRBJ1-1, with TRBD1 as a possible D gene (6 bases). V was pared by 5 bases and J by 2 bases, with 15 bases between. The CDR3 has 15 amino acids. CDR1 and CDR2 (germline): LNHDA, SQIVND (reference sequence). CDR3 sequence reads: CASSSAGTPNTEAFF. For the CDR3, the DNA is TGTGCCAGTAGTTCGGCCGGGACACCAAACACTGAAGCTTTCTTT.

CDR3: CASSEDDYSNQPQHF. The CDR3 DNA sequence: TGTGCCAGCAGTGAAGATGACTATAGCAATCAGCCCCAGCATTTT. The chain combines TRBV2 with TRBJ1-5, with no clear D. Germline values: CDR1 SNHLY, CDR2 FYNNEI. Deletions cut 1 base from V and 0 bases from J, with 7 bases between. The CDR3 is 15 residues long.

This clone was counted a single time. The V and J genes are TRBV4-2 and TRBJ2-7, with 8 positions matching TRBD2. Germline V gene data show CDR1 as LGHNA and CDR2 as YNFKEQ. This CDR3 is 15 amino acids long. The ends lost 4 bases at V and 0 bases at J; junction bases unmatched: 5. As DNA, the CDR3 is TGTGCCAGCAGCCGGCAACTAGCGGACTCCTACGAGCAGTACTTC. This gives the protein CASSRQLADSYEQYF.

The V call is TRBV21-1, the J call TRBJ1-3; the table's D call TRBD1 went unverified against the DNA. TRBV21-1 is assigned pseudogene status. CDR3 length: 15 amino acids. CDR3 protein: CASSCPVGRGHTIYF. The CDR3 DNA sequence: TGTGCCAGCAGCTGCCCCGTGGGCAGGGGACACACCATATATTTT.

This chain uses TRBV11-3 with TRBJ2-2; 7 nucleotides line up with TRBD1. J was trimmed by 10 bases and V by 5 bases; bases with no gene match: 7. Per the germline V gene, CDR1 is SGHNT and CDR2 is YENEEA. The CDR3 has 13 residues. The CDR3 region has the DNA TGTGCCAGCAGCACAGGGGCTAAGGCGGAGCTGTTTTTT. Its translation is CASSTGAKAELFF.

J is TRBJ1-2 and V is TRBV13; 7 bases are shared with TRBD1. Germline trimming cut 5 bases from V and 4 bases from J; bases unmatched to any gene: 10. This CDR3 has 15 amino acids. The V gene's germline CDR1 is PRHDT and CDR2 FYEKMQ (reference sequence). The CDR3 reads CASSKGQPKGYGYTF. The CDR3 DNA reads TGTGCCAGCAGCAAGGGACAGCCGAAGGGCTATGGCTACACCTTC. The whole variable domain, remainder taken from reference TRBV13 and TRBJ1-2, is AAGVIQSPRHLIKEKRETATLKCYPIPRHDTVYWYQQGPGQDPQFLISFYEKMQSDKGSIPDRFSAQQFSDYHSELNMSSLELGDSALYFCASSKGQPKGYGYTFGSGTRLTVV.

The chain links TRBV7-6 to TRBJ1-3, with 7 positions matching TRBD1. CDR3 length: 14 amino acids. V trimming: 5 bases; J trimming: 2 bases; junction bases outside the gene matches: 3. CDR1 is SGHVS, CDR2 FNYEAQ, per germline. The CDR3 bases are TGTGCCAGCAGCGAACAGGGGACTGGAAACACCATATATTTT. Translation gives CASSEQGTGNTIYF.

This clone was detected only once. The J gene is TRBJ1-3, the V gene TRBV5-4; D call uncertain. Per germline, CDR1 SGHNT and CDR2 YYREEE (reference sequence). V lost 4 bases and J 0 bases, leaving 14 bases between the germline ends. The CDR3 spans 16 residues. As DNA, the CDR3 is TGTGCCAGCAGCAAAAGCGGACTAAGCTCTGGAAACACCATATATTTT. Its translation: CASSKSGLSSGNTIYF.

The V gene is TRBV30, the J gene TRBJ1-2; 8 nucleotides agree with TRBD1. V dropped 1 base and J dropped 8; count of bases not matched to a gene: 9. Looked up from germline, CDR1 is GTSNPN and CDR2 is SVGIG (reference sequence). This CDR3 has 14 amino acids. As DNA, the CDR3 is TGTGCCTGGAGTGCCAAGGACAGGGCGGAGGGCTACACCTTC. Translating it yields CAWSAKDRAEGYTF.

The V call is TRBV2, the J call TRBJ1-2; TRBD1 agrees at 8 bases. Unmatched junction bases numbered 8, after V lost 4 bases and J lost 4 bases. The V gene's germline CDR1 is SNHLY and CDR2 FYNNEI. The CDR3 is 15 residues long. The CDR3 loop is CASSGLRGRGYGYTF. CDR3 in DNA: TGTGCCAGCAGTGGCCTCAGGGGGCGCGGCTATGGCTACACCTTC.

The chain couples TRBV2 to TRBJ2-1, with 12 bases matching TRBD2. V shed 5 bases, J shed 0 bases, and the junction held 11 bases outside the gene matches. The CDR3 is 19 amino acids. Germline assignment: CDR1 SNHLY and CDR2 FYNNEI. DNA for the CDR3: TGTGCCAGCAGTCATCGACTAGCGGGGGCCCGGAGCTCCTACAATGAGCAGTTCTTC. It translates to CASSHRLAGARSSYNEQFF.

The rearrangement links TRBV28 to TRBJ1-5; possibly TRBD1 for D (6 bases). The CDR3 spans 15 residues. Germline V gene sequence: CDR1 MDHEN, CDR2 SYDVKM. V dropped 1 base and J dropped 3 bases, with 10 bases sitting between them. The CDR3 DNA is TGTGCCAGCAGTTTATTAAGGACAGACAATCAGCCCCAGCATTTT. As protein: CASSLLRTDNQPQHF. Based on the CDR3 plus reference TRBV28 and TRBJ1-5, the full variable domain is DVKVTQSSRYLVKRTGEKVFLECVQDMDHENMFWYRQDPGLGLRLIYFSYDVKMKEKGDIPEGYSVSREKKERFSLILESASTNQTSMYLCASSLLRTDNQPQHFGDGTRLSIL.

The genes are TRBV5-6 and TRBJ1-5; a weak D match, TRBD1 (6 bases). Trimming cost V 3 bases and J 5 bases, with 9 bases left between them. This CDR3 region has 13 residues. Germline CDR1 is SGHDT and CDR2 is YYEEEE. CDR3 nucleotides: TGTGCCAGCAGCTGGGGGCGCGATCAGCCCCAGCATTTT. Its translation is CASSWGRDQPQHF.

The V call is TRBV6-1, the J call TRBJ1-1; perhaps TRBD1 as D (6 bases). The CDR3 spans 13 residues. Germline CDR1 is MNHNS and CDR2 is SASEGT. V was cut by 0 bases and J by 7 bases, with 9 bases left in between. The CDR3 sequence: CASSEAQGDEAFF. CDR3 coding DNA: TGTGCCAGCAGTGAAGCACAGGGTGATGAAGCTTTCTTT.

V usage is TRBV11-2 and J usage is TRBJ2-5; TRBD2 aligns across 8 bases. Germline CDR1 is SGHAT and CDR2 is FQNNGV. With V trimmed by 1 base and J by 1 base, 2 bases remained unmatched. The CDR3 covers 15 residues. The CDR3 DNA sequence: TGTGCCAGCAGCTTAGGGACTAGCAGCCAAGAGACCCAGTACTTC. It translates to CASSLGTSSQETQYF.